Each of the 24 T cell receptor beta chains below was sequenced from the same sample in a study of blood T cell repertoires in COVID-19. TCRdb's table, derived via immunoSEQ multiplex PCR, lists solely in-frame clones and lacks some. Altogether approximately 100,000 clones are present, 60% to 85% being singletons, with the ten largest covering about 4.7%. Sequenced sample: peripheral blood. Source of these receptors: a human donor in a cohort sampled during active or convalescent COVID-19.

This clone was detected only a few times. The CDR3: CASSLAAGWGSPLHF. The CDR3 DNA follows: TGTGCCAGCAGCTTAGCGGCGGGGTGGGGTTCACCCCTCCACTTT. J is TRBJ1-6 and V is TRBV7-2; no clear D gene. The CDR3 is 15 amino acids. V dropped 0 bases and J dropped 9 bases, with 12 bases sitting between them. CDR1 is SGHTA, CDR2 FQGNSA, per germline.

V gene TRBV28 combines with J gene TRBJ2-7, with TRBD1 matching over 10 bases. With 6 bases clipped from V and 6 bases from J, the junction kept 2 bases outside the gene matches. The CDR3 covers 12 residues. Per germline, CDR1 MDHEN and CDR2 SYDVKM. The DNA of the CDR3 is TGTGCCAGCAGCCGGGACAGGGGCGAGCAGTACTTC. It is translated as CASSRDRGEQYF.

The gene calls are TRBV6-5 and TRBJ2-7; 9 bases align to TRBD1. Per germline, CDR1 MNHEY and CDR2 SVGAGI. Trimming at V came to 4 bases and at J to 7 bases, leaving 5 bases not matched to a gene. This CDR3 spans 13 amino acids. The CDR3 reads CASSFDRGSEQYF. In DNA form, the CDR3 reads TGTGCCAGCAGTTTCGACAGGGGGTCAGAGCAGTACTTC.

CDR3 coding DNA: TGTGCCAGCAGCCGACAGGCAAGCTCCTACGAGCAGTACTTC. Its translation: CASSRQASSYEQYF. The chain employs TRBV5-5 and TRBJ2-7, with D possibly being TRBD1 (6 bases). The germline gives CDR1 SGHKS, CDR2 YYEKEE (reference sequence). The CDR3 has 14 amino acids. The ends were cut back, 4 bases at V and 0 bases at J, with 11 bases in the middle.

The V gene is TRBV4-3, the J gene TRBJ1-6, with 9 nucleotides matching TRBD1. In germline, CDR1 is LGHNA, CDR2 YSLEER. Trimming removed 1 base from V and 5 bases from J; junction bases left unmatched: 0. CDR3 length: 15 residues. The CDR3 region is CASSQGQGDNSPLHF. DNA for the CDR3: TGCGCCAGCAGCCAAGGACAGGGGGATAATTCACCCCTCCACTTT.

The CDR3 DNA reads TGCGCCAGCACCGGGACAGGGAGCTCCTACGAGCAGTACTTC. It specifies CASTGTGSSYEQYF. The chain couples TRBV5-1 to TRBJ2-7; 9 bases map to TRBD1. This CDR3 region has 14 residues. Trimming cost V 6 bases and J 0 bases; bases outside gene matches: 4. The germline V gene has CDR1 SGHRS and CDR2 YFSETQ. Full variable domain (rest looked up from reference TRBV5-1 and TRBJ2-7): KAGVTQTPRYLIKTRGQQVTLSCSPISGHRSVSWYQQTPGQGLQFLFEYFSETQRNKGNFPGRFSGRQFSNSRSEMNVSTLELGDSALYLCASTGTGSSYEQYFGPGTRLTVT.

The V call is TRBV7-7, the J call TRBJ2-3; D is perhaps TRBD2 (6 bases). The V end lost 5 bases, the J end lost 4 bases, and 10 bases lay between the germline ends. There are 13 residues in the CDR3. Germline lookup yields CDR1 SSHAT and CDR2 FNYEAQ (reference sequence). The CDR3 spells CASSLRLADTQYF. The DNA of the CDR3 is TGTGCCAGCAGCCTACGACTAGCAGATACGCAGTATTTT.

V is TRBV4-1 and J is TRBJ2-6; no reliable D call. CDR1 and CDR2 from the germline V gene are MGHRA and YSYEKL. Between the trimmed V and J ends, which lost 1 base and 4 bases, there was a span of 14 bases. The length of the CDR3 is 17 residues. The CDR3: CASSQVDFLGGANVLTF. The CDR3 coding sequence is TGCGCCAGCAGCCAAGTCGATTTCCTCGGGGGGGCCAACGTCCTGACTTTC.

The chain employs TRBV10-3 and TRBJ2-1, with D possibly being TRBD1 (6 bases). The germline V gene encodes CDR1 ENHRY and CDR2 SYGVKD. V lost 5 bases and J lost 0, with 20 bases in between. CDR3 length: 18 residues. The CDR3 protein is CAISKEWSGQLSYNEQFF. CDR3 DNA: TGTGCCATCAGTAAAGAGTGGTCGGGACAACTCTCCTACAATGAGCAGTTCTTC.

This chain links TRBV18 with TRBJ1-1; D is undetermined. Germline CDR1 is KGHSH and CDR2 is LQKENI. V was shortened by 5 bases and J by 0 bases, with 7 bases between the two germline ends. CDR3 length: 13 residues. DNA for the CDR3: TGTGCCAGCTCATCCACAGTGAACACTGAAGCTTTCTTT. Its translation is CASSSTVNTEAFF.

V and J are TRBV19 and TRBJ2-2; the match to TRBD2 covers 9 bases. The CDR3 has 16 residues. CDR1 is LNHDA and CDR2 is SQIVND in the germline V gene (reference sequence). V shed 9 bases, J shed 1 base, and the junction held 9 bases outside the gene matches. In nucleotides, the CDR3 is TGTGCCAGCACCCCCACTAGCGGGCTGAACACCGGGGAGCTGTTTTTT. It yields the protein CASTPTSGLNTGELFF.

The chain combines TRBV10-3 with TRBJ1-5; 12 nucleotides line up with TRBD1. The CDR3 runs to 15 residues. V lost 6 bases, J lost 8 bases, and 8 bases stayed unmatched. From germline, CDR1 is ENHRY and CDR2 SYGVKD. The CDR3 protein is CAIRMGQGAGEPQHF. CDR3 coding DNA: TGTGCCATCAGGATGGGACAGGGGGCTGGGGAGCCCCAGCATTTT.

This clone was seen only a few times. The chain employs TRBV19 and TRBJ1-1, with 11 nucleotides matching TRBD1. J lost 0 bases, V lost 1 base, and 1 base had no gene match. Germline V gene sequence: CDR1 LNHDA, CDR2 SQIVND (reference sequence). This CDR3 is built from 16 residues. CDR3 sequence: CASSIGTGGMNTEAFF. CDR3 bases: TGTGCCAGTAGTATAGGGACAGGGGGCATGAACACTGAAGCTTTCTTT. Supplemented by reference TRBV19 and TRBJ1-1, the full variable domain reads DGGITQSPKYLFRKEGQNVTLSCEQNLNHDAMYWYRQDPGQGLRLIYYSQIVNDFQKGDIAEGYSVSREKKESFPLTVTSAQKNPTAFYLCASSIGTGGMNTEAFFGQGTRLTVV.

This clone was recorded only once. Here the CDR3 DNA reads TGTGCCAGCAGCTTGTGGCCCGGGACAGGGAAGGCGGGAGAAAAACTGTTTTTT. Encoded protein: CASSLWPGTGKAGEKLFF. The genes are TRBV5-4 and TRBJ1-4, with 9 bases lining up with TRBD1. This CDR3 has 18 residues. Germline CDR1 and CDR2: SGHNT and YYREEE (reference sequence). Unmatched junction bases numbered 15, after V lost 1 base and J lost 8 bases.

The chain links TRBV27 to TRBJ2-7; D perhaps matches TRBD1 (5 bases). Germline CDR1 reads MNHEY; CDR2 reads SMNVEV (reference sequence). This CDR3 has 14 amino acids. V was clipped by 11 bases and J by 2 bases, with 19 bases between them. CDR3 bases: TGTGCCCCCAGGGCGTTAAGCCTCCCCTACGAGCAGTACTTC. The encoded protein is CAPRALSLPYEQYF.

V is TRBV5-6 and J is TRBJ1-1; D gene uncertain. Per the germline V gene, CDR1 is SGHDT and CDR2 is YYEEEE. The CDR3 totals 15 residues. The V end lost 3 bases, the J end lost 0 bases, and 12 bases lay between the germline ends. The CDR3 protein is CASSSLGRMNTEAFF. The DNA of the CDR3 is TGTGCCAGCAGCTCGCTGGGCCGGATGAACACTGAAGCTTTCTTT.

The chain is built from TRBV5-4 and TRBJ2-3, with D maybe TRBD1 (5 bases). This CDR3 contains 15 residues. Between the trimmed V and J ends, which lost 2 bases and 7 bases, there was a span of 17 bases. Looked up from germline, CDR1 is SGHNT and CDR2 is YYREEE (reference sequence). For the CDR3, the DNA is TGTGCCAGCAGCTTAGGGGCAGGCCTCTCAAATACGCAGTATTTT. Translated, it gives CASSLGAGLSNTQYF.

The chain links TRBV10-2 to TRBJ2-1; D is possibly TRBD2 (5 bases). The V gene's germline CDR1 is WSHSY and CDR2 SAAADI. V lost 6 bases and J 6 bases, leaving 12 bases between the germline ends. The CDR3 sequence is 13 residues long. CDR3 region: CASRELGPNEQFF. The CDR3 nucleotides are TGCGCCAGCAGAGAACTAGGACCCAATGAGCAGTTCTTC.

The J gene is TRBJ2-3, the V gene TRBV19; D possibly corresponds to TRBD1 (6 bases). Germline-derived CDR1 and CDR2 are LNHDA and SQIVND (reference sequence). The V end was cut by 6 bases, the J end by 4 bases, with 11 bases between. CDR3 length: 13 residues. The CDR3 protein is CASSTGRPDTQYF. The CDR3 bases are TGTGCCAGTAGCACAGGGCGCCCAGATACGCAGTATTTT.

The rearrangement links TRBV10-3 to TRBJ2-1, with D possibly being TRBD2 (5 bases). The germline CDR1 and CDR2 sequences are ENHRY and SYGVKD. Deletions cut 11 bases from V and 0 bases from J, with 17 bases between. The CDR3 is made up of 15 amino acids. In DNA form, the CDR3 reads TGTGCCGCATGGAGCGGTTCTAGCTCCTACAATGAGCAGTTCTTC. Protein sequence: CAAWSGSSSYNEQFF.

V usage is TRBV6-5 and J usage is TRBJ2-4, with TRBD2 matching 10 bases. CDR3 size: 15 residues. Trimming removed 6 bases from V and 6 bases from J; junction bases left unmatched: 8. CDR1 is MNHEY, CDR2 SVGAGI, per germline. In DNA, the CDR3 is TGTGCCAGCAGCCTAGCACCTAGCGGGGGAAACATTCAGTACTTC. Translation: CASSLAPSGGNIQYF.

This chain links TRBV10-3 with TRBJ1-1; a possible D gene is TRBD1 (5 bases). CDR3 length equals 13 residues. In germline, CDR1 is ENHRY, CDR2 SYGVKD. The V gene lost 6 bases and the J gene lost 6 bases, with 14 bases spanning the gap. CDR3 sequence reads: CAIRVPGTSEAFF. The CDR3 region has the DNA TGTGCCATCAGGGTTCCTGGGACTTCTGAAGCTTTCTTT.

The V and J genes are TRBV7-8 and TRBJ1-3; D is ambiguous. The V end was cut by 5 bases, the J end by 15 bases, with 17 bases between. The CDR3 runs to 12 residues. Germline lookup yields CDR1 SGHVS and CDR2 FQNEAQ. The CDR3 protein is CASSLDSRTAYF. The CDR3 DNA reads TGTGCCAGCAGCCTCGACTCCCGAACCGCATATTTT.

The genes are TRBV28 and TRBJ2-7; 9 bases are a match to TRBD1. In germline, CDR1 is MDHEN, CDR2 SYDVKM. The length of the CDR3 is 13 residues. The V and J ends lost 10 bases and 5 bases, in that order; junction bases with no gene match: 9. The CDR3 sequence is CATAGQGGNEQYF. The CDR3 DNA sequence: TGTGCCACCGCGGGACAGGGTGGAAACGAGCAGTACTTC.